This T cell receptor beta chain was documented in a study of response to subunit inactivated influenza vaccine. TCRdb itself ran the RT-PCR reads through MiXCR, one entry per CDR3 protein. The sample carries about 570,000 distinct CDR3 sequences, around 11% recorded once. Germline-derived CDR1 and CDR2 are DFQATT and SNEGSKA (reference sequence). The CDR3 totals 15 residues. J gave up 2 bases and V 3 bases, and 7 bases lay outside the gene matches. These sequences were also reported in another study, on T cells expressing NK-cell markers. That investigation notes: TCR beta cDNA was generated via 5'RACE template switching incorporating UMIs. In 5 to 7 donors, dominant CD3+CD56+NKG2C+ clones formed roughly 1.0-7.5% of CD8+ cells.

The material sequenced was PBMCs from blood, taken on the day of vaccination. V usage is TRBV20-1 and J usage is TRBJ2-5; 9 positions agree with TRBD1. The receptor's source is a man over 45 who received an inactivated influenza vaccine. The CDR3 DNA follows: TGCAGTGCTAGGAGACAGGGGGTTTATCAAGAGACCCAGTACTTC. It yields the protein CSARRQGVYQETQYF.